This T cell receptor beta chain derives from a study of control samples from healthy donors and cancer patients. The protocol was immunoSEQ multiplex PCR, while the TCRdb copy is restricted to in-frame clones and leaves out a portion. This sample has roughly 94,000 clones, with 65% to 85% found just once. This clonotype was obtained from a man between 65 and 79 years old with lung cancer. Sample: PBMCs.

The CDR3 bases are TGTGCCAGCAAAGACACGTCCTACAATGAGCAGTTCTTC. It specifies CASKDTSYNEQFF. The chain carries TRBV12-3 or TRBV12-4 and TRBJ2-1; D not resolved. CDR3 length equals 13 residues. V lost 7 bases and J lost 1, with 8 bases in between.